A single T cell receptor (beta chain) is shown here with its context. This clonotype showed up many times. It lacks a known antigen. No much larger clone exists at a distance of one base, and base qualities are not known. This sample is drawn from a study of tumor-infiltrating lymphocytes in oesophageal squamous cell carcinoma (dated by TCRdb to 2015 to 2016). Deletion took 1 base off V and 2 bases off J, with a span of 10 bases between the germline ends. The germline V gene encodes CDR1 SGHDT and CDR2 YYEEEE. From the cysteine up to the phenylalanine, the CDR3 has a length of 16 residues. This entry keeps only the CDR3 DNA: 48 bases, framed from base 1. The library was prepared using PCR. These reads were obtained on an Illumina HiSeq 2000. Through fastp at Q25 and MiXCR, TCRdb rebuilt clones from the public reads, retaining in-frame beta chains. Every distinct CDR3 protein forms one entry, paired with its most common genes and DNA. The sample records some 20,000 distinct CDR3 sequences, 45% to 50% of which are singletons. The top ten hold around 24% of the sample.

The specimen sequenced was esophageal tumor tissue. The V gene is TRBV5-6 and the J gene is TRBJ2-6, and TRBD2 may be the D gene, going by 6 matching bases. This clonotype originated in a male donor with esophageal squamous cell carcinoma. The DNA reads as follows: TGTGCCAGCAGCTTGCCCGGGGGTACTGGGGCCAACGTCCTGACTTTC. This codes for CASSLPGGTGANVLTF.